These T cell receptor beta chains were read from a single sample in a study of blood T cell repertoires in COVID-19. Sequenced by immunoSEQ multiplex PCR; TCRdb stores in-frame clones only, minus some. The sample contains roughly 200,000 clones, 80% to 90% of which appear only once. The specimen was PBMCs or T cells enriched from blood (not recorded which). The receptors were gathered from a woman aged 40 to 49 with acute COVID-19. Both conserved end residues are part of each CDR3. A D gene is named only where the DNA matches it firmly. Clone size appears in some rows only: once, few, many, or a class for an expanded clone.

J gene | D gene | V gene | clone size | CDR3 protein | CDR3 DNA
TRBJ2-7 | - | TRBV5-1 | few | CASSVTELGEQYF | TGCGCCAGCAGCGTGACAGAGTTGGGCGAGCAGTACTTC
TRBJ2-7 | - | TRBV28 | - | CASKDSGHWEQYF | TGTGCCAGCAAAGACTCGGGACACTGGGAGCAGTACTTC
TRBJ2-7 | TRBD2 | TRBV7-2 | - | CASSLGGTSGAYEQYF | TGTGCCAGCAGCTTAGGGGGGACTAGCGGGGCCTACGAGCAGTACTTC
TRBJ1-6 | TRBD1 | TRBV6-4 | - | CASTTRTGRGNSPLHF | TGTGCCAGCACTACACGGACAGGGCGGGGGAATTCACCCCTCCACTTT
TRBJ1-2 | TRBD1 | TRBV2 | once | CASSEGQGLYGYTF | TGTGCCAGCAGTGAGGGACAGGGGCTCTATGGCTACACCTTC
TRBJ2-7 | TRBD1 | TRBV27 | - | CASSPRGRDRGRDYEQYF | TGTGCCAGCAGTCCCCGCGGCCGGGACAGGGGCCGGGACTACGAGCAGTACTTC
TRBJ2-2 | - | TRBV5-1 | - | CASSPRAGDTGELFF | TGCGCCAGCAGCCCTAGGGCAGGGGACACCGGGGAGCTGTTTTTT
TRBJ2-2 | - | TRBV19 | - | CASIPGSTGELFF | TGTGCCAGTATACCGGGAAGCACCGGGGAGCTGTTTTTT
TRBJ1-4 | TRBD1 | TRBV15 | - | CATSLKGQGARYTNEKLFF | TGTGCCACCAGCCTGAAAGGACAGGGGGCGCGGTATACTAATGAAAAACTGTTTTTT
TRBJ2-1 | TRBD1 | TRBV14 | - | CASSHQGQHNEQFF | TGTGCCAGCAGCCACCAGGGACAGCACAATGAGCAGTTCTTC
TRBJ2-3 | TRBD2 | TRBV9 | - | CASSVGSGRASDTDTQYF | TGTGCCAGCAGCGTAGGGAGCGGGAGGGCCTCCGACACAGATACGCAGTATTTT
TRBJ1-4 | - | TRBV11-2 | - | CASSPGAGGMRKLFF | TGTGCCAGCAGCCCTGGTGCGGGGGGGATGAGGAAACTGTTTTTT
TRBJ1-1 | TRBD1 | TRBV5-1 | - | CASSFFRDRGVEAFF | TGCGCCAGCAGCTTTTTCCGGGACAGAGGCGTTGAAGCTTTCTTT
TRBJ2-1 | - | TRBV15 | - | CATSRSRLNEQFF | TGTGCCACCAGCAGATCCCGGTTGAATGAGCAGTTCTTC
TRBJ2-5 | TRBD1 | TRBV18 | once | CASSPLGTGRLGGETQYF | TGTGCCAGCTCACCACTGGGGACAGGGAGACTTGGCGGGGAGACCCAGTACTTC
TRBJ2-2 | TRBD1 | TRBV6-4 | medium-sized | CASSRDSGTGELFF | TGTGCCAGCAGTCGGGACAGCGGAACCGGGGAGCTGTTTTTT
TRBJ2-2 | - | TRBV15 | - | CATQIGRGFLNTGELFF | TGTGCCACCCAGATTGGCAGGGGCTTCCTGAACACCGGGGAGCTGTTTTTT
TRBJ2-1 | TRBD1 | TRBV28 | once | CASRRQGNYNEQFF | TGTGCCAGCAGGCGACAGGGGAACTACAATGAGCAGTTCTTC
TRBJ1-5 | TRBD1 | TRBV19 | - | CASSIGTGGKEPQHF | TGTGCCAGTAGTATAGGGACAGGGGGCAAGGAGCCCCAGCATTTT
TRBJ2-3 | - | TRBV7-2 | - | CASSAVGQGWSDTQYF | TGTGCCAGCAGCGCCGTCGGCCAGGGGTGGTCAGATACGCAGTATTTT
TRBJ1-3 | - | TRBV9 | - | CASSVAAANSGNTIYF | TGTGCCAGCAGCGTAGCGGCAGCGAACTCTGGAAACACCATATATTTT